This passage covers 3 T cell receptor beta chains from one sample sequenced in a study of shared clonotypes between healthy human individuals. CD45RO-negative, CCR7-positively selected cells formed the naive CD8 fraction, excluding terminally differentiated effector memory CD45RA+ cells. Generated by immunoSEQ multiplex PCR, the TCRdb table keeps only in-frame clones and is missing some. The sample has about 2 million clones, about 95% seen once. The source material was naive CD8+ T cells sorted from blood. These receptors were obtained from a man in his late teens or twenties in good health.

In this sample, this clone turned up a few times. V and J are TRBV28 and TRBJ1-4; 7 bases line up with TRBD1. V dropped 4 bases and J dropped 14; count of bases not matched to a gene: 10. Germline assignment: CDR1 MDHEN and CDR2 SYDVKM. The CDR3 has 13 amino acids. The CDR3 is CASSWDSAVGLFF. In nucleotides, the CDR3 is TGTGCCAGCAGTTGGGACAGTGCGGTAGGGCTGTTTTTT. Full variable domain (missing parts from reference TRBV28 and TRBJ1-4): DVKVTQSSRYLVKRTGEKVFLECVQDMDHENMFWYRQDPGLGLRLIYFSYDVKMKEKGDIPEGYSVSREKKERFSLILESASTNQTSMYLCASSWDSAVGLFFGSGTQLSVL.

The chain is built from TRBV6-6 and TRBJ2-3; 7 nucleotides align to TRBD2. CDR3 length: 14 residues. Germline V gene sequence: CDR1 MNHNY, CDR2 SVGAGI (reference sequence). After removal of 3 bases from V and 5 bases from J, the junction contained 5 bases not matched to a gene. CDR3 sequence reads: CASSYWSSGDTQYF. CDR3 nucleotides: TGTGCCAGCAGTTATTGGTCTAGCGGAGATACGCAGTATTTT.

V gene TRBV5-1 combines with J gene TRBJ2-7, with 11 bases aligning to TRBD2. This CDR3 is built from 14 residues. The trim removed 5 bases at V and 7 bases at J, leaving 8 bases unmatched. CDR1 is SGHRS and CDR2 is YFSETQ in the germline V gene. CDR3 nucleotide sequence: TGCGCCAGCAGGTTTACTAGCGGGAGTGAAGAGCAGTACTTC. It specifies CASRFTSGSEEQYF.